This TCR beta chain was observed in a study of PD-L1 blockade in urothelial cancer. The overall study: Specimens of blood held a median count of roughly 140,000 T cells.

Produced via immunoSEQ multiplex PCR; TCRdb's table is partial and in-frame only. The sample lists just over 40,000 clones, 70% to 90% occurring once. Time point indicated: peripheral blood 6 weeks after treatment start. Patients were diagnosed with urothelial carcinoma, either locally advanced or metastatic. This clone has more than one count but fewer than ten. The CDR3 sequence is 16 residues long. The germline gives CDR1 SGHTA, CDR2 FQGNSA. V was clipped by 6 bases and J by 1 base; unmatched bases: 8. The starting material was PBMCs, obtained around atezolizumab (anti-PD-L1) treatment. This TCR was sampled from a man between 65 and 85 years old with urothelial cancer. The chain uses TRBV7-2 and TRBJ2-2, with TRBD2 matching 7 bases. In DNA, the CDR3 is TGTGCCAGCAGTTGGATGGGAGGGAGGAACACCGGGGAGCTGTTTTTT. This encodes CASSWMGGRNTGELFF.